This T cell receptor (beta chain) originates from a study of cytomegalovirus exposure and HLA in healthy donors. Regarding the study as a whole: Later work associated 17,000 or so TCR beta sequences with HLA alleles at 0.05 false discovery rate. Rare TCR sequences predominated, though certain public TCRs were found in many donors.

As concerns this clone: Its target is not known.

Vbeta (60) and Jbeta (13) primers were used in the PCR. Clones were read by immunoSEQ multiplex PCR, and TCRdb kept only the in-frame ones, dropping some. The sample has 160,000 or so clones, approximately 80% seen once; the top ten hold 1.3%. This CDR3 is built from 18 residues. The V end lost 2 bases, the J end lost 2 bases, and 18 bases lay between the germline ends. CDR1 is SGHVS, CDR2 FNYEAQ, per germline. The sample consisted of PBMCs. This receptor was obtained from a man aged 30 to 39 in good health and CMV-seronegative. The chain links TRBV7-6 to TRBJ2-2; a possible D gene is TRBD1 (7 bases). The CDR3 DNA sequence: TGTGCCAGCAGCTTAAGTTCTGGGGGGACAGACAACACCGGGGAGCTGTTTTTT. This encodes CASSLSSGGTDNTGELFF.